In this sample, the clone carrying this T cell receptor (beta chain) turned up a few times. This CDR3 is built from 14 residues. The V gene's germline CDR1 is KGHSH and CDR2 LQKENI. The V end lost 6 bases, the J end lost 2 bases, and 13 bases lay between the germline ends. This sample was included in a study of blood T cell repertoires in COVID-19. Study background: COVID-19 samples collected from the United States, Italy and Spain covered acute and convalescent phases. Sample material is recorded as cDNA or gDNA derived from T cells, B-cell-depleted T cells, or PBMCs.

Authors' analysis steps: From reference gene primer amplification, estimates of nucleated cell counts were derived. Profiling relied on immunoSEQ multiplex PCR, and the TCRdb table lists in-frame clones only, not all of them. V and J calls and clone size are given by that table; D and trimming were obtained from the DNA. The table records 100,000 or so clones, under 80% of them present only once. This chain connects TRBV18 to TRBJ1-1; the D gene is possibly TRBD1 (6 bases). This receptor was identified in a man between 65 and 85 years old with active or convalescent COVID-19. Sequenced material: peripheral blood. The CDR3, as DNA: TGTGCCAGCTCTTCTCAGGGGCAAAACACTGAAGCTTTCTTT. It specifies CASSSQGQNTEAFF.